The rows below give T cell receptor beta chains drawn from one sample of a study of blood T cell repertoires in COVID-19. Some clones are missing from TCRdb's copy, which holds only in-frame ones; the method was immunoSEQ multiplex PCR. The table includes about 140,000 clones, about 86% detected once. The sequenced sample consisted of peripheral blood. All receptors derive from a woman aged 55 to 70 with acute or convalescent COVID-19. CDR3s include the opening cysteine and the closing phenylalanine or tryptophan. A D gene is named only where the DNA matches it firmly. Some rows have no size entry. The others give once, few or many, or a class for an expanded clone.

v_call,clone_size,d_call,j_call,cdr3_aa,cdr3_nt
TRBV19,few,TRBD1,TRBJ2-2,CASSLQGWVGELFF,TGTGCCAGTAGTTTACAGGGGTGGGTCGGGGAGCTGTTTTTT
TRBV28,-,TRBD1,TRBJ1-4,CASRDRGAQKLFF,TGTGCCAGCAGAGACAGGGGGGCGCAAAAACTGTTTTTT
TRBV6-6,-,-,TRBJ1-1,CASRGRTEAFF,TGTGCCAGCAGGGGCCGAACTGAAGCTTTCTTT
TRBV6-5,-,TRBD1,TRBJ1-3,CASSLDRVGNTIYF,TGTGCCAGCAGTCTGGACAGGGTTGGAAACACCATATATTTT
TRBV10-3,-,-,TRBJ2-2,CAISEGGSGELFF,TGTGCCATCAGTGAAGGGGGATCCGGGGAGCTGTTTTTT
TRBV28,-,TRBD1,TRBJ1-2,CASSLQGVWYGYTF,TGTGCCAGCAGTTTACAGGGGGTTTGGTATGGCTACACCTTC
TRBV27,-,-,TRBJ1-2,CASSFREQTRYGYTF,TGTGCCAGCAGTTTCCGGGAACAAACACGCTATGGCTACACCTTC
TRBV4-1,-,-,TRBJ1-2,CASSQEAYNQLYGYTF,TGCGCCAGCAGCCAAGAAGCGTATAACCAACTCTATGGCTACACCTTC
TRBV4-2,-,-,TRBJ2-1,CASSRLGHQYNEQFF,TGTGCCAGCAGCCGTCTAGGACATCAATACAATGAGCAGTTCTTC
TRBV19,-,TRBD1,TRBJ2-1,CASRDRGYNEQFF,TGTGCCAGCCGGGACAGGGGTTACAATGAGCAGTTCTTC
TRBV28,few,-,TRBJ2-7,CASRAASSSYEQYF,TGTGCCAGCAGAGCGGCCTCGAGCTCCTACGAGCAGTACTTC
TRBV5-1,-,TRBD1,TRBJ1-4,CASSLEGYRGGEKLFF,TGCGCCAGCAGCTTGGAGGGGTACAGGGGAGGTGAAAAACTGTTTTTT
TRBV29-1,-,TRBD1,TRBJ1-2,CSARQGTHYGYTF,TGCAGCGCCAGACAGGGGACCCATTATGGCTACACCTTC
TRBV15,-,TRBD2,TRBJ2-2,CATSRVGAGGAGELFF,TGTGCCACCAGCAGAGTGGGCGCGGGGGGGGCCGGGGAGCTGTTTTTT
TRBV7-2,-,TRBD2,TRBJ2-2,CASSLYRGGRASTGELFF,TGTGCCAGCAGCTTATACCGAGGCGGGAGGGCCTCCACCGGGGAGCTGTTTTTT